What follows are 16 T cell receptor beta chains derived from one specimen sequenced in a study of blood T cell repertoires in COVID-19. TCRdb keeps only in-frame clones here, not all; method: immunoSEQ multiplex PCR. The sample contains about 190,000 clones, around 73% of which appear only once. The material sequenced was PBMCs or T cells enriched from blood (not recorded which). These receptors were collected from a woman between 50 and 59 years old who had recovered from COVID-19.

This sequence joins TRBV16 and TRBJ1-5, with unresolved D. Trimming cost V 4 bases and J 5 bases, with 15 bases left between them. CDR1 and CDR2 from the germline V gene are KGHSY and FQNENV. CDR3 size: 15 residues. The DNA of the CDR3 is TGTGCCAGCAGCCCCGGAGGAGCGAACCATCAGCCCCAGCATTTT. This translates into CASSPGGANHQPQHF.

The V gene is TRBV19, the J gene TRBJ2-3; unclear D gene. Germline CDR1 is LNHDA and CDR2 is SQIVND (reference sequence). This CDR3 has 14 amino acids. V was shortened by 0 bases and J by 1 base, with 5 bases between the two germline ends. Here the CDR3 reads CASSIDYRTDTQYF. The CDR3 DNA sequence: TGTGCCAGTAGTATAGACTACCGCACAGATACGCAGTATTTT.

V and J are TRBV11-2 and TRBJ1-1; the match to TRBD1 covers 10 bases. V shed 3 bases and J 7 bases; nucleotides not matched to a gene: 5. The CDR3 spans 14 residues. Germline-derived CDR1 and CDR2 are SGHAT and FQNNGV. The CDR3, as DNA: TGTGCCAGCAGCTTGAACCGGGACAGGGGTGAAGCTTTCTTT. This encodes CASSLNRDRGEAFF.

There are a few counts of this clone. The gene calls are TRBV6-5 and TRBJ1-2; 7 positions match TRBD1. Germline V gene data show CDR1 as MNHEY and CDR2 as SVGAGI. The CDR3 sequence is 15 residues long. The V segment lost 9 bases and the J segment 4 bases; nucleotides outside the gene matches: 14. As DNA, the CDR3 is TGTGCCAGTCTGCCCGGGACAGTGATTTTCTATGGCTACACCTTC. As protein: CASLPGTVIFYGYTF.

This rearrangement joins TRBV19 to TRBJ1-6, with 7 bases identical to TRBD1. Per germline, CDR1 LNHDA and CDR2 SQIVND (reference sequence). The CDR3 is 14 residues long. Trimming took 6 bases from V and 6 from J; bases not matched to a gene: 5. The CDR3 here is CASRSQGSNSPLHF. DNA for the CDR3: TGTGCCAGTAGGTCACAGGGGAGTAATTCACCCCTCCACTTT.

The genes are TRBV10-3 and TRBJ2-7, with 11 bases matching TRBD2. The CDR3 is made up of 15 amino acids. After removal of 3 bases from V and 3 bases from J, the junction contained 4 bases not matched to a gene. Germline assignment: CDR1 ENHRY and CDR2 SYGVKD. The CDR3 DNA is TGTGCCATCAGTGAATCCGGGACTAGCGGCTACGAGCAGTACTTC. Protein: CAISESGTSGYEQYF.

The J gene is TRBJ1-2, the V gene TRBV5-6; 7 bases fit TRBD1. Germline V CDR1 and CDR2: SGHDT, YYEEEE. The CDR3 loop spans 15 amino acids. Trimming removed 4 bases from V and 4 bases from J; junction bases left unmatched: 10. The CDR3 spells CASSGSGTVIYGYTF. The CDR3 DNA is TGTGCCAGCAGCGGTTCCGGGACAGTTATCTATGGCTACACCTTC.

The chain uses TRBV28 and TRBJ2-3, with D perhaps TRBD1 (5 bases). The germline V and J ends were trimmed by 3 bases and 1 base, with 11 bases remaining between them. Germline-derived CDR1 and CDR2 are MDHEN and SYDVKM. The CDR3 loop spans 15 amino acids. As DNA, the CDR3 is TGTGCCAGCAGTTTGGGGCAGCCAGGCACAGATACGCAGTATTTT. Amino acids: CASSLGQPGTDTQYF.

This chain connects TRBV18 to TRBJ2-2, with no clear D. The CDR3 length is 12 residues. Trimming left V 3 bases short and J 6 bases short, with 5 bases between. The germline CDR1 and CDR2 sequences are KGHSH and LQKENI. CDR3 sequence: CASSPFAGELFF. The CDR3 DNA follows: TGTGCCAGCTCACCCTTTGCCGGGGAGCTGTTTTTT.

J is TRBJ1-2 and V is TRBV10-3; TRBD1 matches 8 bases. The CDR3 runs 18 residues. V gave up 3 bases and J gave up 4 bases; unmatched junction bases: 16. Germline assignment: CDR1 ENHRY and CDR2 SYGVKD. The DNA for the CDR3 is TGTGCCATCAGTGACCAAACTCAGACAGGGGCACGTGGCTATGGCTACACCTTC. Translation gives CAISDQTQTGARGYGYTF.

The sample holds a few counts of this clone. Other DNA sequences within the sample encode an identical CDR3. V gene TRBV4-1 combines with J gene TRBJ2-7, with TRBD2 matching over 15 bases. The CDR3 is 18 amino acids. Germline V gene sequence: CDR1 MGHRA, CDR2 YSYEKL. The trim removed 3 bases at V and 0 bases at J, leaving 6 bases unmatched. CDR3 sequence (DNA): TGCGCCAGCAGCCAGAGGGGACTAGCGGGAGGCAGCTCCTACGAGCAGTACTTC. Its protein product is CASSQRGLAGGSSYEQYF.

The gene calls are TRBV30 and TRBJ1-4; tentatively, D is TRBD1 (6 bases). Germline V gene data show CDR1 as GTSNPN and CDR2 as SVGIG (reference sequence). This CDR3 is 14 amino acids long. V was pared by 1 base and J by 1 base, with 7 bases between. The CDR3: CAWSEGGTNEKLFF. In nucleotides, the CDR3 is TGTGCCTGGAGTGAAGGGGGAACTAATGAAAAACTGTTTTTT. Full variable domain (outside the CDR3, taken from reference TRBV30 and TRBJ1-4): SQTIHQWPATLVQPVGSPLSLECTVEGTSNPNLYWYRQAAGRGLQLLFYSVGIGQISSEVPQNLSASRPQDRQFILSSKKLLLSDSGFYLCAWSEGGTNEKLFFGSGTQLSVL.

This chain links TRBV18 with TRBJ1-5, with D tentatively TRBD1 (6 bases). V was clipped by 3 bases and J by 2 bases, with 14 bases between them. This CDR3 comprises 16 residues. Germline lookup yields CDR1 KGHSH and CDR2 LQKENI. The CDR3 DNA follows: TGTGCCAGCTCACCGCGGGGGGCGGGAGGCAATCAGCCCCAGCATTTT. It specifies CASSPRGAGGNQPQHF.

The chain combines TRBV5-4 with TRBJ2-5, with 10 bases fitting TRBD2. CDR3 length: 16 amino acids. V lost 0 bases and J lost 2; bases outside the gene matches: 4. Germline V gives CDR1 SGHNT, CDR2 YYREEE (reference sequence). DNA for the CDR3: TGTGCCAGCAGCTTGGGGGGGACTAGCGCTCAAGAGACCCAGTACTTC. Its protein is CASSLGGTSAQETQYF. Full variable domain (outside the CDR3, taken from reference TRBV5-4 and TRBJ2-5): ETGVTQSPTHLIKTRGQQVTLRCSSQSGHNTVSWYQQALGQGPQFIFQYYREEENGRGNFPPRFSGLQFPNYSSELNVNALELDDSALYLCASSLGGTSAQETQYFGPGTRLLVL.

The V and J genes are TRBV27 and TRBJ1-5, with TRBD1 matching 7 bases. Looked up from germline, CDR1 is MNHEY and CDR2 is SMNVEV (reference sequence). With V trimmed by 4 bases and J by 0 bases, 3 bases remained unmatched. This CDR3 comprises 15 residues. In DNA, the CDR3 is TGTGCCAGCAGTTCGGGACAGTATAGCAATCAGCCCCAGCATTTT. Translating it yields CASSSGQYSNQPQHF.

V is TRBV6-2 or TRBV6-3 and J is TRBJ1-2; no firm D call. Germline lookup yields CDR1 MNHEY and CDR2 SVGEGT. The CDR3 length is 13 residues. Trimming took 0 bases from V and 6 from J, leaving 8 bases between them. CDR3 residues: CASSYSRANGYTF. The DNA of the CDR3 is TGTGCCAGCAGTTACTCGAGGGCAAATGGCTACACCTTC.